The 24 T cell receptor beta chains below were found in one sample sequenced in a study of blood T cell repertoires in COVID-19. Produced via immunoSEQ multiplex PCR; TCRdb's table is partial and in-frame only. The table lists fewer than 250,000 clones, approximately 88% of them singletons, with about 4% in the top ten. Material: PBMCs or T cells enriched from blood (not recorded which). The origin of the receptors is a woman aged 25-40 years who had been exposed to COVID-19.

The CDR3 protein is CASSPQRNEQFF. The CDR3 nucleotides read TGTGCCAGCAGCCCCCAGCGCAATGAGCAGTTCTTC. The chain recombines TRBV3-1 (or the pseudogene TRBV3-2) with TRBJ2-1; D not certain. Trimming removed 4 bases from V and 6 bases from J, with 7 bases in between. In germline, CDR1 is LGHDT, CDR2 YNNKEL (reference sequence). The CDR3 covers 12 residues.

The rearrangement joins TRBV29-1 to TRBJ2-5; the D gene is possibly TRBD2 (5 bases). Trimming removed 7 bases at V and 2 bases at J, with 11 bases between. The CDR3 contains 12 residues. In germline, CDR1 is SQVTM, CDR2 ANQGSEA. The CDR3: CSDRGLQETQYF. CDR3 sequence (DNA): TGCAGCGATCGAGGGTTACAAGAGACCCAGTACTTC.

This clone turned up a few times. This chain connects TRBV30 to TRBJ1-2; tentatively, D is TRBD1 (6 bases). CDR1 GTSNPN and CDR2 SVGIG come from the germline V gene (reference sequence). The V gene lost 8 bases and the J gene lost 5 bases, with 15 bases spanning the gap. This CDR3 contains 12 residues. As DNA, the CDR3 is TGTGCCGGGGCCGGGACACTTTATGGCTACACCTTC. This translates into CAGAGTLYGYTF.

The V call is TRBV14, the J call TRBJ2-3, with D uncertain. The CDR3 is made up of 12 amino acids. The germline V gene encodes CDR1 SGHDN and CDR2 FVKESK. V was shortened by 4 bases and J by 7 bases, with 9 bases between the two germline ends. The CDR3 sequence is CASSPELNTQYF. The CDR3 DNA reads TGTGCCAGCAGCCCCGAGCTTAATACGCAGTATTTT.

The chain has TRBV5-6 and TRBJ2-3; 13 nucleotides agree with TRBD2. The CDR3 totals 16 residues. The germline gives CDR1 SGHDT, CDR2 YYEEEE. The V gene end was trimmed by 0 bases and the J gene end by 5 bases; junction bases not matched to a gene: 3. This CDR3 reads CASSLGTSGSGDTQYF. The CDR3 DNA reads as TGTGCCAGCAGCTTGGGGACTAGCGGGAGTGGAGATACGCAGTATTTT.

V gene TRBV5-4 combines with J gene TRBJ2-3, with a possible D match to TRBD1 (6 bases). The V end was cut by 1 base, the J end by 4 bases, with 10 bases between. The CDR3 length is 14 residues. CDR1 is SGHNT and CDR2 is YYREEE in the germline V gene (reference sequence). For the CDR3, the DNA is TGTGCCAGCAGCTTGACAGGGTCCTCAGATACGCAGTATTTT. Its translation: CASSLTGSSDTQYF.

This sequence joins TRBV6-5 and TRBJ2-5, with 11 bases fitting TRBD2. This CDR3 has 16 residues. The germline CDR1 and CDR2 sequences are MNHEY and SVGAGI. V trimming: 2 bases; J trimming: 5 bases; junction bases outside the gene matches: 7. The CDR3: CASSYGASGRFETQYF. The DNA for the CDR3 is TGTGCCAGCAGTTACGGAGCTAGCGGGAGGTTTGAGACCCAGTACTTC.

V usage is TRBV3-1 (or the pseudogene TRBV3-2) and J usage is TRBJ2-2; the D gene is possibly TRBD2 (5 bases). The CDR3 length is 13 residues. Trimming removed 1 base at V and 6 bases at J, with 6 bases between. Germline V CDR1 and CDR2: LGHDT, YNNKEL (reference sequence). CDR3 sequence: CASSQASPGELFF. Written as DNA, the CDR3 is TGTGCCAGCAGCCAAGCTAGCCCCGGGGAGCTGTTTTTT.

This chain joins TRBV14 and TRBJ2-4, with 7 bases matching TRBD1. V gave up 8 bases and J gave up 6 bases; unmatched junction bases: 4. The CDR3 is 12 residues long. CDR1 and CDR2 (germline): SGHDN, FVKESK. Here the CDR3 reads CASGDSPNIQYF. CDR3 DNA: TGTGCCAGCGGGGACAGCCCAAACATTCAGTACTTC.

This rearrangement joins TRBV18 to TRBJ2-3; 11 nucleotides agree with TRBD2. Looked up from germline, CDR1 is KGHSH and CDR2 is LQKENI. The CDR3 runs 16 residues. Trimming cost V 6 bases and J 9 bases; bases outside gene matches: 14. For the CDR3, the DNA is TGTGCCAGCTCGACCCAACTAGCGGGAGTTGGTGTAACGCAGTATTTT. The encoded protein is CASSTQLAGVGVTQYF. The whole variable domain, filled in from reference TRBV18 and TRBJ2-3, reads NAGVMQNPRHLVRRRGQEARLRCSPMKGHSHVYWYRQLPEEGLKFMVYLQKENIIDESGMPKERFSAEFPKEGPSILRIQQVVRGDSAAYFCASSTQLAGVGVTQYFGPGTRLTVL.

The chain uses TRBV27 and TRBJ1-3; D unclear. The length of the CDR3 is 15 residues. Germline lookup yields CDR1 MNHEY and CDR2 SMNVEV (reference sequence). Trimming took 0 bases from V and 0 from J, leaving 6 bases between them. CDR3 in amino acids: CASSLSGSSGNTIYF. The CDR3 DNA follows: TGTGCCAGCAGTTTATCGGGGAGCTCTGGAAACACCATATATTTT.

The chain employs TRBV7-3 and TRBJ2-7; 9 positions agree with TRBD1. This CDR3 region has 18 residues. Looked up from germline, CDR1 is SGHTA and CDR2 is FQGTGA. V was clipped by 5 bases and J by 0 bases; unmatched bases: 14. CDR3 sequence reads: CASSPGTGLLNFSYEQYF. The CDR3 coding sequence is TGTGCCAGCAGCCCCGGGACAGGGTTATTGAATTTCTCCTACGAGCAGTACTTC.

The chain has TRBV29-1 and TRBJ2-3; D remains ambiguous. This CDR3 has 12 amino acids. Germline CDR1 reads SQVTM; CDR2 reads ANQGSEA. With 5 bases removed from V and 4 bases from J, the gap between germline ends came to 10 bases. The CDR3 loop reads CSVYQAPDTQYF. The CDR3 nucleotides read TGCAGCGTTTATCAGGCTCCAGATACGCAGTATTTT.

V is TRBV5-5 and J is TRBJ2-7; 7 positions agree with TRBD1. Unmatched junction bases numbered 6, after V lost 0 bases and J lost 3 bases. Germline CDR1 is SGHKS and CDR2 is YYEKEE (reference sequence). This CDR3 spans 15 amino acids. CDR3 bases: TGTGCCAGCAGCTTGGATTCAGGGGGAATCTACGAGCAGTACTTC. Protein product: CASSLDSGGIYEQYF. The variable domain in full, with the rest retrieved from reference TRBV5-5 and TRBJ2-7, is DAGVTQSPTHLIKTRGQQVTLRCSPISGHKSVSWYQQVLGQGPQFIFQYYEKEERGRGNFPDRFSARQFPNYSSELNVNALLLGDSALYLCASSLDSGGIYEQYFGPGTRLTVT.

The CDR3 nucleotides read TGTGCCAGCAGCTTAGACAGGGGGCATCAGCCCCAGCATTTT. Residues: CASSLDRGHQPQHF. This chain joins TRBV5-6 and TRBJ1-5; 10 positions match TRBD1. J gave up 5 bases and V 2 bases, and 1 base lay outside the gene matches. This CDR3 is 14 amino acids long. In germline, CDR1 is SGHDT, CDR2 YYEEEE. The variable domain in full, with the rest retrieved from reference TRBV5-6 and TRBJ1-5, is DAGVTQSPTHLIKTRGQQVTLRCSPKSGHDTVSWYQQALGQGPQFIFQYYEEEERQRGNFPDRFSGHQFPNYSSELNVNALLLGDSALYLCASSLDRGHQPQHFGDGTRLSIL.

This clone was observed a handful of times. The chain carries TRBV28 and TRBJ1-4; D remains ambiguous. The CDR3 length is 13 residues. Trimming stripped 8 bases from V and 0 bases from J, with 7 bases between. CDR1 is MDHEN and CDR2 is SYDVKM in the germline V gene. Here the CDR3 reads CASLAATNEKLFF. DNA of the CDR3: TGTGCCAGCTTGGCTGCAACTAATGAAAAACTGTTTTTT.

V usage is TRBV6-6 and J usage is TRBJ2-7, with TRBD2 identical over 10 bases. V shed 4 bases and J 3 bases; nucleotides not matched to a gene: 6. From germline, CDR1 is MNHNY and CDR2 SVGAGI (reference sequence). This CDR3 is 15 amino acids long. The CDR3 loop is CASSFLAGDYYEQYF. The DNA of the CDR3 is TGTGCCAGCAGTTTCCTAGCGGGGGACTACTACGAGCAGTACTTC.

The rearrangement links TRBV9 to TRBJ1-1, with D maybe TRBD1 (6 bases). V was cut by 3 bases and J by 5 bases, with 23 bases left in between. The CDR3 runs 17 residues. From germline, CDR1 is SGDLS and CDR2 YYNGEE. The CDR3 loop reads CASSAESTGRVGTEAFF. The CDR3 DNA reads TGTGCCAGCAGCGCCGAATCTACAGGGAGGGTAGGGACTGAAGCTTTCTTT.

This rearrangement joins TRBV11-2 to TRBJ2-7; 7 positions match TRBD2. The CDR3 runs to 16 residues. Germline values: CDR1 SGHAT, CDR2 FQNNGV. Trimming at V came to 5 bases and at J to 3 bases, leaving 13 bases not matched to a gene. CDR3 amino acids: CASSLLAGTNLYEQYF. The DNA of the CDR3 is TGTGCCAGCAGCCTTCTTGCCGGGACTAACCTCTACGAGCAGTACTTC.

The chain couples TRBV6-5 to TRBJ1-2, with TRBD1 matching over 9 bases. Germline V gene lookup returns CDR1 MNHEY and CDR2 SVGAGI. The J segment lost 7 bases and the V segment lost 7 bases, leaving 4 bases of the junction unmatched. This CDR3 is built from 12 residues. CDR3 nucleotides: TGTGCCAGCATCGGGACAGGGAGTGGCTACACCTTC. This gives the protein CASIGTGSGYTF.

The chain is built from TRBV7-2 and TRBJ1-2; 7 bases map to TRBD1. The V and J ends lost 5 bases and 7 bases, in that order; junction bases with no gene match: 10. The CDR3 runs to 14 residues. CDR1 and CDR2 from the germline V gene are SGHTA and FQGNSA. The CDR3 sequence is CASSPQGQFGGYTF. The DNA of the CDR3 is TGTGCCAGCAGCCCACAGGGGCAATTTGGTGGCTACACCTTC.

The chain uses TRBV10-3 and TRBJ1-2; the D gene is possibly TRBD1 (6 bases). From germline, CDR1 is ENHRY and CDR2 SYGVKD. The CDR3 extends over 14 amino acids. Trimming cost V 0 bases and J 6 bases, with 11 bases left between them. The CDR3 sequence is CAISESWGQNGYTF. CDR3 nucleotide sequence: TGTGCCATCAGTGAGTCGTGGGGGCAGAATGGCTACACCTTC.

The J gene is TRBJ1-5, the V gene TRBV29-1; D is undetermined. The CDR3 extends over 13 amino acids. The V gene's germline CDR1 is SQVTM and CDR2 ANQGSEA. The V gene lost 4 bases and the J gene lost 3 bases, with 10 bases spanning the gap. CDR3 sequence (DNA): TGCAGCGTTGTTACAGCAAACAATCAGCCCCAGCATTTT. Its protein product is CSVVTANNQPQHF.

V gene TRBV18 combines with J gene TRBJ1-5, with 7 bases aligning to TRBD1. V lost 1 base to trimming and J lost 7 bases; unmatched junction nucleotides: 4. Germline-derived CDR1 and CDR2 are KGHSH and LQKENI. CDR3 length: 14 residues. The CDR3 is CASSPRTGGQPQHF. For the CDR3, the DNA is TGTGCCAGCTCACCACGGACAGGCGGGCAGCCCCAGCATTTT.